Listed below are T cell receptor beta chains from one sample, sequenced in a study of T cell responses to AZD1222 COVID-19 vaccine. TCRdb keeps only in-frame clones here, not all; method: immunoSEQ multiplex PCR. The sample lists some 180,000 clones, roughly 88% seen once, with approximately 0.5% in the top ten. Sequenced here: peripheral blood, sampled on day 0 of AZD1222 vaccination. The receptors come from an adult in good health. The CDR3 runs from the conserved cysteine through the conserved F or W. Each record gives: J gene, V gene, D gene, clone size, CDR3 protein, CDR3 DNA. The D gene is left open where the match is weak. The size field is filled for only some rows; it gives once, few, many or a size class.

TRBJ1-1	TRBV5-1	-	-	CASSLSSETEAFF	TGCGCCAGCAGCTTGTCTTCCGAAACTGAAGCTTTCTTT
TRBJ2-7	TRBV28	-	-	CASSPGTFYEQYF	TGTGCCAGCAGTCCAGGGACATTCTACGAGCAGTACTTC
TRBJ2-7	TRBV6-5	TRBD2	-	CASSYRQGGYEQYF	TGTGCCAGCAGTTACAGGCAGGGAGGGTACGAGCAGTACTTC
TRBJ1-5	TRBV10-3	-	-	CAISDTGGPNQPQHF	TGTGCCATCAGTGATACAGGCGGTCCCAATCAGCCCCAGCATTTT
TRBJ2-7	TRBV24-1	TRBD2	-	CATSATGASGEQYF	TGTGCCACCAGTGCCACGGGAGCTAGCGGCGAGCAGTACTTC
TRBJ2-7	TRBV3-1/TRBV3-2	-	-	CASSPDRYYEQYF	TGTGCCAGCAGCCCCGACAGGTACTACGAGCAGTACTTC
TRBJ2-1	TRBV3-1/TRBV3-2	-	-	CASSQDKVTLSYNEQFF	TGTGCCAGCAGCCAAGATAAGGTCACCCTCTCCTACAATGAGCAGTTCTTC
TRBJ2-5	TRBV2	-	-	CASSPITGRGETQYF	TGTGCCAGCAGCCCGATTACGGGGCGGGGAGAGACCCAGTACTTC
TRBJ1-3	TRBV18	-	-	CASSPAGVAGNTIYF	TGTGCCAGCTCACCGGCCGGGGTCGCTGGAAACACCATATATTTT
TRBJ2-4	TRBV5-1	TRBD1	-	CASSPGQGEAKNIQYF	TGCGCCAGCAGCCCGGGACAGGGGGAAGCCAAAAACATTCAGTACTTC
TRBJ1-2	TRBV12-2	-	-	CASGMAGGTGYTF	TGTGCAAGTGGGATGGCAGGGGGGACTGGCTACACCTTC
TRBJ1-4	TRBV18	TRBD1	once	CASSPPRTGGGNEKLFF	TGTGCCAGCTCACCACCGAGGACAGGGGGCGGTAATGAAAAACTGTTTTTT
TRBJ1-1	TRBV25-1	-	-	CASRPVGTEAFF	TGTGCCAGCAGGCCGGTCGGGACTGAAGCTTTCTTT
TRBJ2-3	TRBV30	TRBD2	-	CAWWTSGNTDTQYF	TGTGCCTGGTGGACTAGCGGGAACACAGATACGCAGTATTTT
TRBJ1-2	TRBV12-3/TRBV12-4	-	once	CASSLVGRGGYTF	TGTGCCAGCAGTTTGGTAGGTCGTGGCGGCTACACCTTC
TRBJ1-2	TRBV7-3	TRBD1	-	CASSPGQGRGYTF	TGTGCCAGCAGCCCTGGACAGGGTCGCGGCTACACCTTC
TRBJ2-3	TRBV4-1	TRBD2	-	CASSQDRTSSSTDTQYF	TGCGCCAGCAGCCAAGATAGGACTAGCAGTAGCACAGATACGCAGTATTTT
TRBJ1-1	TRBV19	-	-	CASSWTDMNTEAFF	TGTGCCAGTAGCTGGACGGACATGAACACTGAAGCTTTCTTT
TRBJ1-1	TRBV21-1	-	-	CASSKEKGDHTEAFF	TGTGCCAGCAGCAAAGAGAAAGGAGATCACACTGAAGCTTTCTTT
TRBJ1-1	TRBV28	-	once	CASTTPEARDTEAFF	TGTGCCAGCACTACCCCTGAGGCCAGGGACACTGAAGCTTTCTTT
TRBJ2-3	TRBV30	TRBD2	-	CAWSEGLSPYTDTQYF	TGTGCCTGGAGTGAGGGACTATCACCCTACACAGATACGCAGTATTTT
TRBJ1-2	TRBV5-6	TRBD1	-	CASSLTGVYGYTF	TGTGCCAGCAGCCTCACAGGGGTCTATGGCTACACCTTC
TRBJ1-1	TRBV29-1	-	-	CSVETLVGNTEAFF	TGCAGCGTTGAGACCCTTGTGGGGAACACTGAAGCTTTCTTT
TRBJ2-5	TRBV11-2	-	-	CASSLPEAQETQYF	TGTGCCAGCAGCTTACCAGAAGCACAAGAGACCCAGTACTTC
TRBJ1-1	TRBV5-6	-	-	CASSLGQIYTEAFF	TGTGCCAGCAGCTTGGGACAGATCTACACTGAAGCTTTCTTT
TRBJ1-3	TRBV9	-	few	CASSVEDTIYF	TGTGCCAGCAGCGTAGAAGACACCATATATTTT
TRBJ1-6	TRBV29-1	-	-	CSVAGPDPNSPLHF	TGCAGCGTTGCCGGACCTGATCCCAATTCACCCCTCCACTTT
TRBJ1-6	TRBV28	-	-	CASSPRKGEGSPLHF	TGTGCCAGCAGCCCCAGGAAGGGGGAAGGTTCACCCCTCCACTTT
TRBJ2-7	TRBV15	-	-	CATSLLTSTYEQYF	TGTGCCACCAGCTTGTTGACTAGTACCTACGAGCAGTACTTC
TRBJ2-1	TRBV5-6	-	-	CASSLGGLSSYNEQFF	TGTGCCAGCAGCTTGGGGGGGCTCAGCTCCTACAATGAGCAGTTCTTC
TRBJ2-3	TRBV20-1	TRBD2	-	CSASSRGGGTDTQYF	TGCAGTGCTAGTTCGCGGGGGGGCGGGACAGATACGCAGTATTTT
TRBJ2-7	TRBV19	TRBD2	-	CASSTRLAGAPYEQYF	TGTGCCAGTAGTACTCGACTAGCGGGAGCTCCCTACGAGCAGTACTTC
TRBJ1-6	TRBV9	-	-	CASSPQQGLRNSPLHF	TGTGCCAGCAGCCCCCAGCAGGGGCTGAGAAATTCACCCCTCCACTTT
TRBJ1-1	TRBV28	-	few	CASSLWAGVNTEAFF	TGTGCCAGCAGTTTATGGGCAGGAGTGAACACTGAAGCTTTCTTT
TRBJ1-5	TRBV5-1	-	-	CASSPVPGEPQHF	TGCGCCAGCAGCCCCGTTCCGGGCGAGCCCCAGCATTTT
TRBJ1-5	TRBV5-4	TRBD1	-	CASSHRGSGQPQHF	TGTGCCAGCAGCCACAGGGGATCAGGGCAGCCCCAGCATTTT
TRBJ1-2	TRBV27	TRBD1	-	CASSRYRGATFSYTF	TGTGCCAGCAGCAGGTACAGGGGGGCCACTTTCAGCTACACCTTC
TRBJ1-2	TRBV4-1	TRBD1	once	CASSQDTGGGGYTF	TGCGCCAGCAGCCAAGATACAGGGGGTGGCGGCTACACCTTC
TRBJ2-3	TRBV27	-	few	CASSPIGGADTQYF	TGTGCCAGCAGTCCTATAGGGGGAGCCGATACGCAGTATTTT
TRBJ1-1	TRBV7-9	TRBD1	-	CASSTQGGNTEAFF	TGTGCCAGCAGCACCCAGGGGGGAAACACTGAAGCTTTCTTT
TRBJ1-5	TRBV4-3	-	-	CASSQDPQGGSNQPQHF	TGCGCCAGCAGCCAAGATCCACAGGGAGGTAGCAATCAGCCCCAGCATTTT
TRBJ2-3	TRBV9	-	-	CASSPPGRGEDTQYF	TGTGCCAGCAGCCCCCCGGGCAGGGGGGAGGATACGCAGTATTTT
TRBJ1-1	TRBV7-6	TRBD1	-	CASSPQGQGATEAFF	TGTGCCAGCAGCCCCCAAGGACAGGGGGCGACTGAAGCTTTCTTT
TRBJ2-7	TRBV5-1	-	-	CASSPHRDPYEQYF	TGCGCCAGCAGCCCCCACAGGGACCCCTACGAGCAGTACTTC
TRBJ2-7	TRBV20-1	-	once	CSASRGSLGEQYF	TGCAGTGCTAGTCGGGGCTCCCTGGGGGAGCAGTACTTC